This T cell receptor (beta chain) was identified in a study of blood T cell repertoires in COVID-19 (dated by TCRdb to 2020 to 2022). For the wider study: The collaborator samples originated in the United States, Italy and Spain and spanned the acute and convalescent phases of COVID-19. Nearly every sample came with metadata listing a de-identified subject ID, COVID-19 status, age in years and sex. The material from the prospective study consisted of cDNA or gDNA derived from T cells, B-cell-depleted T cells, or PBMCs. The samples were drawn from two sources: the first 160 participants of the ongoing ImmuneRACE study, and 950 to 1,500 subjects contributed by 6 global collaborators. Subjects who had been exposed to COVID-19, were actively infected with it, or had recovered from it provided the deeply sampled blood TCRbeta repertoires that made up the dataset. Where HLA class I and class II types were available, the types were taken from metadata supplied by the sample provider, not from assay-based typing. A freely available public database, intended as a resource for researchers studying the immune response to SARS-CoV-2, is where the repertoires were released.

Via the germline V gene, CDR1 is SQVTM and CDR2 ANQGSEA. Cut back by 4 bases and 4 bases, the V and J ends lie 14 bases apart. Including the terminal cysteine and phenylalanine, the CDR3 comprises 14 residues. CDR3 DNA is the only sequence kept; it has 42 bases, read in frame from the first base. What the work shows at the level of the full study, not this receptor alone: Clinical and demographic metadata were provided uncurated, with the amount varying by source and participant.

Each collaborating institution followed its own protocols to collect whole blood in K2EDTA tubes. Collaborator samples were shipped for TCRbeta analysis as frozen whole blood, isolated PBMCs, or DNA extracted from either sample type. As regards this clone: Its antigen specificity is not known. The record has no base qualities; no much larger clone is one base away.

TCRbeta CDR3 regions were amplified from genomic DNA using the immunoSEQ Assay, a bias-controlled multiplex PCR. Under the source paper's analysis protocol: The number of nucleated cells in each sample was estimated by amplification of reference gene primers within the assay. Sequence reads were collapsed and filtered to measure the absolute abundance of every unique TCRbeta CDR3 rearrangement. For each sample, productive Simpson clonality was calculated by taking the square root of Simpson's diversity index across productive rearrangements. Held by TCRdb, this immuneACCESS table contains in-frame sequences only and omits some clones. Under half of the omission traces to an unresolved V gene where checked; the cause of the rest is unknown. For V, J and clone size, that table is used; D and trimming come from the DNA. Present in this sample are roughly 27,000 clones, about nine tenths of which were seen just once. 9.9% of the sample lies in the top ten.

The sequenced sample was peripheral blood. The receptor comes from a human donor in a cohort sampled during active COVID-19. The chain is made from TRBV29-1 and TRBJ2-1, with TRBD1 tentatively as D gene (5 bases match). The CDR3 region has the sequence CSVVGQGQYNEQFF. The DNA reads TGCAGCGTTGTAGGGCAGGGCCAATACAATGAGCAGTTCTTC.